This note documents a single T cell receptor beta chain sequence. Its specificity is unknown. Method: immunoSEQ multiplex PCR; TCRdb's copy keeps in-frame clones and lacks some. The sample contains about 100,000 clones, around 87% of which appear only once. This sample stems from a study of T cell responses to AZD1222 COVID-19 vaccine. Across the study: The study pooled second doses at about 4 or about 12 weeks. Overall study findings and caveats: Increased Spike-specific TCR breadth and depth were observed after two AZD1222 doses. Donors in the cohort were predominantly white British and more often female, and clonal diversity was possibly underestimated.

The V and J ends lost 9 bases and 8 bases respectively, with 8 bases between them. CDR3 length: 10 residues. Germline loops: CDR1 MGHDK, CDR2 SYGVNS. The J gene is TRBJ2-1, the V gene TRBV25-1, with D perhaps TRBD2 (5 bases). This sequence was found in an adult in good health. This specimen consisted of peripheral blood, obtained on day 0 of AZD1222 vaccination. In DNA form, the CDR3 reads TGTGCCAGGGTGGAGGATGAGCAGTTCTTC. Its translation is CARVEDEQFF.